This T cell receptor (beta chain) was retrieved from a study of long-term antiretroviral therapy in people with HIV. Samples were assayed with immunoSEQ v3.0 at survey level. Libraries were prepared by immunoSEQ multiplex PCR; TCRdb keeps only in-frame clonotypes and omits some of them. Among tens of thousands of clones listed, 80% were seen once. The CDR3 is 12 amino acids. Germline V gene sequence: CDR1 MDHEN, CDR2 SYDVKM. Between the trimmed V and J ends, which lost 3 bases and 6 bases, there was a span of 9 bases. This specimen consisted of unsorted PBMCs, obtained 0.3 years after starting antiretroviral therapy. This sequence joins TRBV28 and TRBJ2-7; no definite D call. The clonotype was recovered from a man aged 35 to 55 with HIV. The CDR3 region has the DNA TGTGCCAGCAGTTTCTACCAACGCGAGCAGTACTTC. Protein product: CASSFYQREQYF.